This TCR beta chain is from a study of blood T cells in healthy people across ages. A second roughly 7 to 12 cycle PCR used barcoded and J-beta primers. TCRdb reprocessed the 5' RACE reads with MiXCR, giving one entry per CDR3 protein. Of fewer than 650,000 distinct CDR3 sequences listed, about a quarter are singletons. With 6 bases clipped from V and 0 bases from J, the junction kept 5 bases outside the gene matches. In germline, CDR1 is MNHEY, CDR2 SVGEGT. The CDR3 runs to 16 residues. These same records also appear under a second study, on T cells of mothers and their children.

The TCR originated in a boy aged 2 to 10 in good health. The rearrangement joins TRBV6-2 or TRBV6-3 to TRBJ2-6; 7 bases line up with TRBD1. Sequenced material: blood. Here the CDR3 reads CASSINRGSGANVLTF. CDR3 in DNA: TGTGCCAGCAGCATTAACAGGGGCTCTGGGGCCAACGTCCTGACTTTC.